Listed below are T cell receptor beta chains from one sample, sequenced in a study of yellow fever vaccine responses in identical twins. TCRdb re-derived calls from the RT-PCR reads in MiXCR, one entry per CDR3 protein. The table lists about 19,000 distinct CDR3 sequences, over 65% of them singletons. The specimen comprised T cells from blood (PBMCs), unsorted or a sorted subset (not recorded which), sampled before or after yellow fever vaccination (not recorded which). The receptor set was obtained from a woman aged 18 to 35 who received the yellow fever vaccine. CDR3s include the opening cysteine and the closing phenylalanine or tryptophan. A D gene is named only where the DNA matches it firmly. A clone size is listed for some rows: how often the clone was seen (once, few, many), or a class if it is expanded.

v_call	j_call	clone_size	d_call	cdr3_nt	cdr3_aa
TRBV11-2	TRBJ1-2	.	.	TGTGCCAGCAGCTTTTCCGGGGCGCAGTTCTATGGCTACACCTTC	CASSFSGAQFYGYTF
TRBV18	TRBJ2-6	.	.	TGTGCCAGCTCACCAGTGGGAACGGGGGCCAACGTCCTGACTTTC	CASSPVGTGANVLTF
TRBV11-1	TRBJ2-4	.	TRBD1	TGTGCCAGCAGCTTAGGAGGTGACAGGGGGGAAAAAAACATTCAGTACTTC	CASSLGGDRGEKNIQYF
TRBV4-2	TRBJ1-2	.	.	TGTGCCAGCAGCCAAGATCGAGGCTATGGCTACACCTTC	CASSQDRGYGYTF
TRBV4-1	TRBJ2-7	.	.	TGCGCCAGCAGCTCCTGGGCCACTTACGAGCAGTACTTC	CASSSWATYEQYF
TRBV4-1	TRBJ2-3	few	.	TGCGCCAGCAGCCAACGAAGCGGTACAGCTAGCACAGATACGCAGTATTTT	CASSQRSGTASTDTQYF
TRBV10-3	TRBJ1-1	.	TRBD1	TGTGCCATCACCGGGACAGGGGGGGGTGCTGAAGCTTTCTTT	CAITGTGGGAEAFF
TRBV18	TRBJ2-3	.	.	TGTGCCAGCTCAATACGCAGAACTAACACAGATACGCAGTATTTT	CASSIRRTNTDTQYF
TRBV28	TRBJ1-4	.	.	TGTGCCAGCAGTTTGTGGGGTGAGGAAAAACTGTTTTTT	CASSLWGEEKLFF
TRBV13	TRBJ2-1	.	TRBD2	TGTGCCAGCACCACCTTTGCGGGGGGGCGATATGAGCAGTTCTTC	CASTTFAGGRYEQFF
TRBV27	TRBJ2-1	.	.	TGTGCCAGCAGGAATAGCGTCAGCTCCTACAATGAGCAGTTCTTC	CASRNSVSSYNEQFF
TRBV5-1	TRBJ2-1	.	.	TGCGCCAGCAGCTTAGACTGGAACAATGAGCAGTTCTTC	CASSLDWNNEQFF
TRBV18	TRBJ1-1	.	.	TGTGCCAGCTCACCTGAGACAGAAGCTTTCTTT	CASSPETEAFF
TRBV20-1	TRBJ1-1	.	.	TGCAGTGCTAGAAAACAGGTGAACACTGAAGCTTTCTTT	CSARKQVNTEAFF
TRBV11-3	TRBJ2-3	.	TRBD1	TGTGCCAGCAGCCCCGAACAGGGGCTGGTTTTTCGGGATACGCAGTATTTT	CASSPEQGLVFRDTQYF
TRBV4-2	TRBJ2-3	medium-sized	.	TGTGCCAGCAGCCAATTAGGCTACGGGGCAGATACGCAGTATTTT	CASSQLGYGADTQYF
TRBV2	TRBJ2-1	.	.	TGTGCCAGCAGTTCCACAGATGACGAGCAGTTCTTC	CASSSTDDEQFF
TRBV3-1	TRBJ2-1	.	.	TGTGCCAGCAGCCAACGATCGGGGGGCCTATACAATGAGCAGTTCTTC	CASSQRSGGLYNEQFF
TRBV12-3/TRBV12-4	TRBJ2-1	few	.	TGTGCCAGCAGTTTCACGGCGAATGAGCAGTTCTTC	CASSFTANEQFF
TRBV19	TRBJ2-1	.	.	TGTGCCAGTAGTATTAGTAAAGATGAGCAGTTCTTC	CASSISKDEQFF
TRBV10-1	TRBJ2-7	.	.	TGCGCCAGCAGTGAGTCAAGGCCAGGGGATGAGCAGTACTTC	CASSESRPGDEQYF
TRBV11-3	TRBJ2-1	few	.	TGTGCCAGCACCACGGGAGTGAGCAGGGGCCCTGGTGAGCAGTTCTTC	CASTTGVSRGPGEQFF
TRBV18	TRBJ2-3	.	.	TGTGCCAGCTCACCAGTGGGCAGACCCTGGACTAGCACAGATACGCAGTATTTT	CASSPVGRPWTSTDTQYF
TRBV19	TRBJ2-7	.	TRBD1	TGTGCCAGTAGTATAAGGGGGCAAGATAACTACGAGCAGTACTTC	CASSIRGQDNYEQYF
TRBV5-4	TRBJ2-2	few	TRBD1	TGTGCCAGCAGCTTGAACAGGGGGAAGGACACCGGGGAGCTGTTTTTT	CASSLNRGKDTGELFF
TRBV19	TRBJ2-1	.	.	TGTGCCAGTAGTATAGCGGGAGCCTACAATGAGCAGTTCTTC	CASSIAGAYNEQFF
TRBV12-3/TRBV12-4	TRBJ1-3	.	.	TGTGCCAGCAGTTTAGTCCCATCCCCCACTGGAAACACCATATATTTT	CASSLVPSPTGNTIYF
TRBV16	TRBJ1-6	.	.	TGTGCCAGCAGCCGGCAAGTCCCCTCCTATAATTCACCCCTCCACTTT	CASSRQVPSYNSPLHF
TRBV13	TRBJ2-5	.	.	TGTGCCAGCGGGAGACTAAGAAGAGAGACCCAGTACTTC	CASGRLRRETQYF
TRBV14	TRBJ2-7	.	.	TGTGCCAGCAGCCAGACAGGCAGGAGCTCCTACGAGCAGTACTTC	CASSQTGRSSYEQYF
TRBV18	TRBJ2-1	.	.	TGTGCCAGCTCACCAGGCAGGGTCCAGAATGAGCAGTTCTTC	CASSPGRVQNEQFF
TRBV29-1	TRBJ2-6	.	.	TGCAGCGTTGCGGCCGGGACTGGGGCCAACGTCCTGACTTTC	CSVAAGTGANVLTF
TRBV2	TRBJ2-5	.	.	TGTGCCAGCAGGGCGGGAGAGACCCAGTACTTC	CASRAGETQYF
TRBV18	TRBJ1-1	.	.	TGTGCCAGCTCACCCACGGGGGCGAACACTGAAGCTTTCTTT	CASSPTGANTEAFF
TRBV6-1	TRBJ1-6	.	.	TGTGCCAGCAGCGCGGACGGAATGGGTTCACCCCTCCACTTT	CASSADGMGSPLHF
TRBV18	TRBJ2-3	.	TRBD2	TGTGCCAGCTCACCACAACTAGCGGGCACAGATACGCAGTATTTT	CASSPQLAGTDTQYF
TRBV11-3	TRBJ2-1	few	TRBD2	TGTGCCAGCAGCCTCACTAGCGGCAACTCCTACAATGAGCAGTTCTTC	CASSLTSGNSYNEQFF
TRBV20-1	TRBJ1-2	.	TRBD1	TGCAGTGCTCCAGGACAGGGACGGAGCTATGGCTACACCTTC	CSAPGQGRSYGYTF
TRBV18	TRBJ2-5	.	TRBD1	TGTGCCAGCTCACCGCGGGACAGGGCATTGGAAGAGACCCAGTACTTC	CASSPRDRALEETQYF
TRBV20-1	TRBJ2-1	.	.	TGCAGTGCTGACGGCCGCTACAATGAGCAGTTCTTC	CSADGRYNEQFF
TRBV20-1	TRBJ1-2	.	.	TGCAGTGCCGAACTTGGGGTGGGCTATGGCTACACCTTC	CSAELGVGYGYTF
TRBV21-1	TRBJ1-6	.	.	TGTGCCAGCTGCACCGTACGCGCCGGAGCGTCACCCCTCCACTTT	CASCTVRAGASPLHF
TRBV18	TRBJ1-1	few	TRBD1	TGTGCCAGCTCACCACGCCGGACAGGCGGGGGGAACACTGAAGCTTTCTTT	CASSPRRTGGGNTEAFF
TRBV5-5	TRBJ1-2	.	.	TGTGCCAGCAGCTTGGCCGAGGGCCATCAAGGAGGGACCTTC	CASSLAEGHQGGTF
TRBV7-9	TRBJ2-1	.	.	TGTGCCAGCGGTGCAGCCCACAATGAGCAGTTCTTC	CASGAAHNEQFF
TRBV7-9	TRBJ2-5	.	TRBD2	TGTGCCAGCAGCTTACAACTAGCGGGACAGTACCAAGAGACCCAGTACTTC	CASSLQLAGQYQETQYF
TRBV5-6	TRBJ2-1	.	TRBD1	TGTGCCAGCAGCTTACACAGGGGTTCCAATGAGCAGTTCTTC	CASSLHRGSNEQFF